This T cell receptor beta chain was profiled in a study of T-cell reconstitution after alpha-beta-depleted transplantation in children. A TCRbeta library incorporating unique molecular identifiers was prepared. TCRdb re-analysed the PCR reads in MiXCR, keeping a single row per CDR3 protein. This sample has some 340,000 distinct CDR3 sequences; over 9% occur once, and the top ten carry about 2.3%. This clonotype turned up a few times. Looked up from germline, CDR1 is SGHTA and CDR2 is FQGTGA. Trimming removed 5 bases from V and 0 bases from J, with 7 bases in between. This CDR3 has 13 residues. Sequencing used PBMCs from the stem cell graft donor, obtained from the stem cell graft. The chain links TRBV7-3 to TRBJ1-1; D is unclear. This clonotype was obtained from a human donor who donated a stem cell graft to a child with acute lymphoblastic leukemia. The CDR3 bases are TGTGCCAGCAGCCGGACCCTGAACACTGAAGCTTTCTTT. This translates into CASSRTLNTEAFF.